Listed here are 12 T cell receptor beta chains from one sample, sequenced in a study of type 1 regulatory T cells (dated by TCRdb to the early 2020s). The run used an Illumina MiSeq. The public sequencing data were trimmed at Q25 with fastp and processed into clonotypes with MiXCR by TCRdb, which kept only in-frame beta chains. Rows are unified per CDR3 protein, each entry keeping the most common DNA and genes. This sample has 63,000 or so distinct CDR3 sequences in its table, and more than 45% of those were observed once. The ten largest clones add up to more than 2% of the sample. These receptors lack a known antigen. Material for sequencing was cultured non-Tr1 T cells, either the whole culture or a sorted T cell fraction (not recorded which). This specimen's cell subset or site label, interpreted: non-Tr1 population from the T-allo10 product. The receptors come from a human donor in good health.

This clonotype has only a few counts. This chain uses TRBV7-9 with TRBJ2-5; D ambiguous. The CDR3 is 13 residues long. The ends were cut back, 0 bases at V and 5 bases at J, with 7 bases in the middle. Germline V gives CDR1 SEHNR, CDR2 FQNEAQ (reference sequence). CDR3 coding DNA: TGTGCCAGCAGCTTAGCCCCCGATGAGACCCAGTACTTC. Its translation: CASSLAPDETQYF.

This clonotype was detected only a few times. The chain combines TRBV20-1 with TRBJ2-1; 8 bases fit TRBD1. Germline V CDR1 and CDR2: DFQATT, SNEGSKA (reference sequence). This CDR3 contains 16 residues. The junction had 12 bases not matched to a gene; V was cut back by 5 bases and J by 3 bases. The CDR3 spells CSAGFPWGQVYNEQFF. CDR3 in DNA: TGCAGTGCTGGGTTCCCTTGGGGACAGGTCTACAATGAGCAGTTCTTC.

This clonotype was seen more than once but under ten times. This chain joins TRBV7-2 and TRBJ2-7; D is uncertain. The germline CDR1 and CDR2 sequences are SGHTA and FQGNSA. Trimming removed 7 bases from V and 3 bases from J, with 10 bases in between. This CDR3 has 12 residues. The CDR3 sequence is CASTPNGYEQYF. CDR3 nucleotide sequence: TGTGCCAGCACCCCCAATGGCTACGAGCAGTACTTC.

Remarks on this clonotype: A junction end diverges from the germline sequence, so it may reflect a read error. The rearrangement uses TRBV27 and TRBJ1-1; 7 bases are a match to TRBD1. CDR1 MNHEY and CDR2 SMNVEV come from the germline V gene (reference sequence). This CDR3 comprises 15 residues. CDR3 protein: CASSPRDRANTKAFF. CDR3 DNA: TGTGCCAGCAGTCCCCGGGACAGAGCGAACACTAAAGCTTTCTTT.

In nucleotides, the CDR3 is TGTGCCAGCAGCCTCTGGCCTAGCGGGCGCCTTCGCGGAGATACGCAGTATTTT. Its translation: CASSLWPSGRLRGDTQYF. The chain has TRBV7-2 and TRBJ2-3; TRBD2 agrees at 8 bases. Germline assignment: CDR1 SGHTA and CDR2 FQGNSA. The V and J ends lost 5 bases and 5 bases, in that order; junction bases with no gene match: 18. The CDR3 runs to 18 residues.

V is TRBV20-1 and J is TRBJ2-2; 8 nucleotides align to TRBD1. J lost 15 bases, V lost 0 bases, and 9 bases had no gene match. CDR1 and CDR2 from the germline V gene are DFQATT and SNEGSKA (reference sequence). The CDR3 is 13 residues long. Here the CDR3 reads CSARDIAGGQVFF. The CDR3 DNA is TGCAGTGCTAGAGATATTGCCGGGGGACAGGTGTTTTTT.

The gene calls are TRBV7-2 and TRBJ1-6; a possible D gene is TRBD1 (6 bases). Trimming shortened V by 4 bases and J by 0 bases, and 16 bases separated the two germline ends. CDR3 length: 18 amino acids. Germline V gene lookup returns CDR1 SGHTA and CDR2 FQGNSA. CDR3 nucleotide sequence: TGTGCCAGCAGCTCCCGCGGGACACTTAGCTCCTATAATTCACCCCTCCACTTT. Amino acid sequence: CASSSRGTLSSYNSPLHF.

This clonotype showed up just a few times. The chain employs TRBV7-7 and TRBJ2-5, with D possibly being TRBD1 or TRBD2 (5 bases each). Germline values: CDR1 SSHAT, CDR2 FNYEAQ (reference sequence). V was pared by 1 base and J by 2 bases, with 14 bases between. CDR3 length equals 16 residues. Here the CDR3 DNA reads TGTGCCAGCAGCTTAGGTCTGGTGAGGGGACAAGAGACCCAGTACTTC. As protein: CASSLGLVRGQETQYF.

V gene TRBV30 combines with J gene TRBJ2-1; 11 bases line up with TRBD1. CDR1 is GTSNPN and CDR2 is SVGIG in the germline V gene (reference sequence). Trimming removed 3 bases from V and 8 bases from J; junction bases left unmatched: 9. CDR3 length equals 15 residues. The CDR3 coding sequence is TGTGCCTGGAGCCCGGGACAGGGGGTTTCACATGAGCAGTTCTTC. Encoded protein: CAWSPGQGVSHEQFF.

The V and J genes are TRBV5-6 and TRBJ2-2, with 8 bases fitting TRBD1. This CDR3 has 16 residues. Germline CDR1 reads SGHDT; CDR2 reads YYEEEE. Germline trimming cut 4 bases from V and 1 base from J; bases unmatched to any gene: 6. The CDR3 is CASSPWTGRNTGELFF. The CDR3 nucleotides are TGTGCCAGCAGCCCGTGGACAGGGAGGAACACCGGGGAGCTGTTTTTT.

This chain links TRBV19 with TRBJ2-7, with 9 bases identical to TRBD1. In germline, CDR1 is LNHDA, CDR2 SQIVND (reference sequence). V shed 8 bases and J 1 base; nucleotides not matched to a gene: 9. The CDR3 is 15 residues long. The CDR3 region is CASRPGTGKSYEQYF. The CDR3 DNA sequence: TGTGCCAGTCGTCCCGGGACAGGGAAATCCTACGAGCAGTACTTC. Looking up the rest from reference TRBV19 and TRBJ2-7 gives the full variable domain: DGGITQSPKYLFRKEGQNVTLSCEQNLNHDAMYWYRQDPGQGLRLIYYSQIVNDFQKGDIAEGYSVSREKKESFPLTVTSAQKNPTAFYLCASRPGTGKSYEQYFGPGTRLTVT.

V and J are TRBV5-4 and TRBJ2-5; 7 nucleotides align to TRBD2. V lost 5 bases and J lost 5; bases outside the gene matches: 9. This CDR3 region has 14 residues. The V gene's germline CDR1 is SGHNT and CDR2 YYREEE (reference sequence). The CDR3 region has the DNA TGTGCCAGCAGAATCCCGGGAGGAGGGGAGACCCAGTACTTC. This gives the protein CASRIPGGGETQYF. Full variable domain (rest looked up from reference TRBV5-4 and TRBJ2-5): ETGVTQSPTHLIKTRGQQVTLRCSSQSGHNTVSWYQQALGQGPQFIFQYYREEENGRGNFPPRFSGLQFPNYSSELNVNALELDDSALYLCASRIPGGGETQYFGPGTRLLVL.